Only a few counts were recorded for the clone carrying this TCR beta chain. The antigen remains undetermined. The data originate from a study of beta chain features in type 1 diabetes. TCRB transcripts that were expressed got sequenced, as all of the isolated RNA had been reverse transcribed. Generated by immunoSEQ multiplex PCR, the TCRdb table keeps only in-frame clones and is missing some. The table includes roughly 250,000 clones, more than 9% detected once. Study-wide results and limits: These data did not resolve whether HLA type affects TCRB rearrangement.

V trimming: 3 bases; J trimming: 16 bases; junction bases outside the gene matches: 10. The germline V gene encodes CDR1 GTSNPN and CDR2 SVGIG (reference sequence). This CDR3 has 12 residues. Every participating donor gave one draw, a heparinised blood sample averaging about 100 mL. Sequenced: naive CD4+ T cells from blood. The rearrangement links TRBV30 to TRBJ2-4; 9 nucleotides match TRBD1. The receptor was isolated from a woman between 18 and 30 years old in good health. The CDR3 reads CAWSAGQGTSYF. In DNA, the CDR3 is TGTGCCTGGAGCGCCGGACAGGGGACTTCATACTTC.